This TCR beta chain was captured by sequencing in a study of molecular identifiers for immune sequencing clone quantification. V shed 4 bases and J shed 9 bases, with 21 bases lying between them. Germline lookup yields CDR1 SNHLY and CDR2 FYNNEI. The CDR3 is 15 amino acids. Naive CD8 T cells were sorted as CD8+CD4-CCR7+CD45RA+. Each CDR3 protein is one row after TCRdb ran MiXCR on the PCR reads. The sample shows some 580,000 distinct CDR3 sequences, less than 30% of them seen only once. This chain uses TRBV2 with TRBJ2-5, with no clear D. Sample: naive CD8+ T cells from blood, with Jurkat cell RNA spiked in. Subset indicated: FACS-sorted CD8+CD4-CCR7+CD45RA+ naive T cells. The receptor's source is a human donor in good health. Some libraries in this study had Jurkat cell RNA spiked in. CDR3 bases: TGTGCCAGCAGTGTTATTATGGGGAACCAAGCGCCCCAGTACTTC. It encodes CASSVIMGNQAPQYF.